This entry concerns a single TCR beta chain. Antigen unknown. These data are taken from a study of yellow fever vaccine responses in identical twins. MiXCR was run by TCRdb on the RT-PCR reads, yielding one entry per CDR3 protein. Counted here are around 990 distinct CDR3 sequences, around 80% occurring once; the ten biggest clones make up under 35%. This CDR3 is 11 amino acids long. The V end lost 1 base, the J end lost 7 bases, and 2 bases lay between the germline ends. The germline V gene encodes CDR1 SGHDT and CDR2 YYEEEE. Study-level points and caveats: Reported findings indicate that twins' vaccine T cell responses seemed partially convergent, partially personalized.

Sequenced material: T cells from blood (PBMCs), unsorted or a sorted subset (not recorded which), taken before or after yellow fever vaccination (not recorded which). The source is a female donor who received the yellow fever vaccine. V gene TRBV5-6 combines with J gene TRBJ2-2; no definite D call. CDR3: CASSLFGELFF. The CDR3 coding sequence is TGTGCCAGCAGCTTGTTCGGGGAGCTGTTTTTT. Looking up the rest from reference TRBV5-6 and TRBJ2-2 gives the full variable domain: DAGVTQSPTHLIKTRGQQVTLRCSPKSGHDTVSWYQQALGQGPQFIFQYYEEEERQRGNFPDRFSGHQFPNYSSELNVNALLLGDSALYLCASSLFGELFFGEGSRLTVL.